This T cell receptor beta chain was identified in a study of cytomegalovirus exposure and HLA in healthy donors. General study points: The productive fraction for most TCR beta V segments was about 90% or about 30% in an earlier analysis. Both high specificity and high sensitivity reportedly marked the classifier's diagnosis of cytomegalovirus status. One variant, a missense change in DCLRE1C, was linked in a later analysis to TCR beta V- and J-gene trimming. The study assumed roughly uniform donor sequencing depth for presence/absence analyses.

PCR amplification relied on 60 Vbeta primers (plus 13 Jbeta primers). Data came from immunoSEQ multiplex PCR; TCRdb stores just in-frame clones and leaves some out. The table has hundreds of thousands of clones, approximately 90% seen once. A note on this clone: What it binds is not known.

V gave up 10 bases and J gave up 1 base, with 13 bases separating them. This CDR3 comprises 13 residues. Germline V lookup: CDR1 SNHLY, CDR2 FYNNEI. V is TRBV2 and J is TRBJ1-1, with a weak D call TRBD1 (5 bases). The sample taken for sequencing was PBMCs. The TCR originated in a woman aged 18-35 years in good health and CMV-seronegative. CDR3 nucleotide sequence: TGTGCCACCTCCCGGGACTCGAACACTGAAGCTTTCTTT. It yields the protein CATSRDSNTEAFF.